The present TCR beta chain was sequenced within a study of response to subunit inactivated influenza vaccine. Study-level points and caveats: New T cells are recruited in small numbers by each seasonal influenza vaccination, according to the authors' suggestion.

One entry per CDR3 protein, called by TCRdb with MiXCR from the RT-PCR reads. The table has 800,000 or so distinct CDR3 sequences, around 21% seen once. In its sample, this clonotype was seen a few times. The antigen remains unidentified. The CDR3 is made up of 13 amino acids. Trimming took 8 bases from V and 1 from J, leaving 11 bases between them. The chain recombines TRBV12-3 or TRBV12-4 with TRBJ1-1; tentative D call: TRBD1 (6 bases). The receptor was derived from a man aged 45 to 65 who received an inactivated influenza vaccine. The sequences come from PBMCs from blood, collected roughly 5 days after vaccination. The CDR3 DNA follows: TGTGCCAGCCGATGGGGGCGGAACACTGAAGCTTTCTTT. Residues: CASRWGRNTEAFF.